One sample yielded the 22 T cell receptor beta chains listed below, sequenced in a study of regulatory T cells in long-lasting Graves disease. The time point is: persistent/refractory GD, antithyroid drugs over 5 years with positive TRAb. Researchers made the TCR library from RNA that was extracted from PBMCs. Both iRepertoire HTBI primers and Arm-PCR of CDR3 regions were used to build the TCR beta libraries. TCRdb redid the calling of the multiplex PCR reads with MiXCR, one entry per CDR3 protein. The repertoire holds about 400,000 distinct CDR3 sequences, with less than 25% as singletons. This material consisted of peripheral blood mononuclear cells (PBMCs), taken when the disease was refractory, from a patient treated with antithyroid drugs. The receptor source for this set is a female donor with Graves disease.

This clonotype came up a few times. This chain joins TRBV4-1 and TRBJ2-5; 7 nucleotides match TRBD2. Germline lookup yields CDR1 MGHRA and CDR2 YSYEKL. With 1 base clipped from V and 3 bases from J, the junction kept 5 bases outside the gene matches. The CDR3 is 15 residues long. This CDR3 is CASSQVPSGKETQYF. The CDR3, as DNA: TGCGCCAGCAGCCAAGTGCCTAGCGGAAAAGAGACCCAGTACTTC.

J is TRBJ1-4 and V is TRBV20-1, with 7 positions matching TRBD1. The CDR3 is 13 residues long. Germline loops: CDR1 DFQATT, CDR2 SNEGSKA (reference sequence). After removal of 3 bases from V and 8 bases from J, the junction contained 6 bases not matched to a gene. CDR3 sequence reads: CSASRGIAEKLFF. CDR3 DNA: TGCAGTGCTAGCAGGGGGATCGCGGAAAAACTGTTTTTT.

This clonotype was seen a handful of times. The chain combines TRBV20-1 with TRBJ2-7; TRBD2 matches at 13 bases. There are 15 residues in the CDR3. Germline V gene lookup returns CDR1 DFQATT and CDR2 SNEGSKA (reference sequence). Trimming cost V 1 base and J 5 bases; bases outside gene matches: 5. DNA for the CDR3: TGCAGTGCTAGAGTTGGACTAGCGGGAGCGAACGAGCAGTACTTC. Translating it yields CSARVGLAGANEQYF.

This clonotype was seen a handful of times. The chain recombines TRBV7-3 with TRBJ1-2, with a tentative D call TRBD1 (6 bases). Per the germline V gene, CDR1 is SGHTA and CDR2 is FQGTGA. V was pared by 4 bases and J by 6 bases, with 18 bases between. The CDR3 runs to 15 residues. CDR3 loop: CASSSIPAGADGYTF. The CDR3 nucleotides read TGTGCCAGCAGCTCCATCCCGGCGGGGGCTGATGGCTACACCTTC.

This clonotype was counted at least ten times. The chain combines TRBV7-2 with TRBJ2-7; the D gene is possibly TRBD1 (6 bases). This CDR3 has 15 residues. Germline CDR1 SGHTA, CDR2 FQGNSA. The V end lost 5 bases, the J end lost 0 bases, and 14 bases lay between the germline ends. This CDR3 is CASSDRRRSSYEQYF. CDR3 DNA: TGTGCCAGCAGCGACAGGCGGCGGAGCTCCTACGAGCAGTACTTC.

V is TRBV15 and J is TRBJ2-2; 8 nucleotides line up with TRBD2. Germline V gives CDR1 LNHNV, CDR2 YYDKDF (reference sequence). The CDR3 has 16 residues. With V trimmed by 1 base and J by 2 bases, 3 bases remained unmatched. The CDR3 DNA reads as TGTGCCACCAGCAGAGCGGGGGGGGCCAACACCGGGGAGCTGTTTTTT. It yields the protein CATSRAGGANTGELFF.

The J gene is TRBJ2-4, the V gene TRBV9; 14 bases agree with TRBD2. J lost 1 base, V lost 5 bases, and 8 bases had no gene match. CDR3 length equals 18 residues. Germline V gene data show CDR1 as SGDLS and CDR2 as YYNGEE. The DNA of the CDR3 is TGTGCCAGCAGGTGGGGACTAGCGGGAGAGAGGGCCAAAAACATTCAGTACTTC. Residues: CASRWGLAGERAKNIQYF.

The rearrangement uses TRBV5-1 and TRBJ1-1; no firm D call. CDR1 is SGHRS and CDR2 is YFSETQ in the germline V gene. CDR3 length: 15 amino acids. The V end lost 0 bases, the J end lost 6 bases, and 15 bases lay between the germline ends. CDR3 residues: CASSLGAGLGPEAFF. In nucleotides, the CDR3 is TGCGCCAGCAGCTTGGGGGCGGGATTGGGCCCTGAAGCTTTCTTT. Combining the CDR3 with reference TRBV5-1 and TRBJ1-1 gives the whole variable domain KAGVTQTPRYLIKTRGQQVTLSCSPISGHRSVSWYQQTPGQGLQFLFEYFSETQRNKGNFPGRFSGRQFSNSRSEMNVSTLELGDSALYLCASSLGAGLGPEAFFGQGTRLTVV.

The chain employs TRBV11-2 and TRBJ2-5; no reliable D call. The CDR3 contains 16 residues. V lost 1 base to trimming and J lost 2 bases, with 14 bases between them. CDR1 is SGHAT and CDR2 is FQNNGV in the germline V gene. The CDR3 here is CASSLAPSGLQETQYF. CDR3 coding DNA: TGTGCCAGCAGCTTAGCCCCTTCGGGCCTACAAGAGACCCAGTACTTC.

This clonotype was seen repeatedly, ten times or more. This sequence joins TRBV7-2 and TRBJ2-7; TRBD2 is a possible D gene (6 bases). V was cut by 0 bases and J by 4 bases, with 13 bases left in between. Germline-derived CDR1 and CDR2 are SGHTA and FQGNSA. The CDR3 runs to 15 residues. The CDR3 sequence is CASSLAMGLLYEQYF. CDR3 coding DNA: TGTGCCAGCAGCTTAGCGATGGGACTCCTATACGAGCAGTACTTC.

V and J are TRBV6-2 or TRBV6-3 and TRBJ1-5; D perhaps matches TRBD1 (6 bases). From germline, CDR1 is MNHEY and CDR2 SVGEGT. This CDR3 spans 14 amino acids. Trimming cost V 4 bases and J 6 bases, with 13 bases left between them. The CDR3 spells CASSLSGASQPQHF. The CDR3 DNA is TGTGCCAGCAGTTTGTCAGGGGCATCTCAGCCCCAGCATTTT.

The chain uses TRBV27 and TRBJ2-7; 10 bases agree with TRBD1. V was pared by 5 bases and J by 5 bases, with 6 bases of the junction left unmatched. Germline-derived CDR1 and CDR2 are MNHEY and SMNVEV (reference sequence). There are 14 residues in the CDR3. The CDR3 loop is CASSLSGQGNEQYF. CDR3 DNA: TGTGCCAGCAGTCTCTCGGGACAGGGGAACGAGCAGTACTTC.

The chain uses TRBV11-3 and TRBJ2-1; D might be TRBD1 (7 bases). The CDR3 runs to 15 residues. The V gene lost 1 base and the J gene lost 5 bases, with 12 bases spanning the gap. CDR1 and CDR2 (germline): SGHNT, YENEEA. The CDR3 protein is CASSLGGTVNNEQFF. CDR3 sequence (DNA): TGTGCCAGCAGCTTAGGCGGGACAGTCAACAATGAGCAGTTCTTC. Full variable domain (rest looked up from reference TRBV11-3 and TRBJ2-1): EAGVVQSPRYKIIEKKQPVAFWCNPISGHNTLYWYLQNLGQGPELLIRYENEEAVDDSQLPKDRFSAERLKGVDSTLKIQPAELGDSAVYLCASSLGGTVNNEQFFGPGTRLTVL.

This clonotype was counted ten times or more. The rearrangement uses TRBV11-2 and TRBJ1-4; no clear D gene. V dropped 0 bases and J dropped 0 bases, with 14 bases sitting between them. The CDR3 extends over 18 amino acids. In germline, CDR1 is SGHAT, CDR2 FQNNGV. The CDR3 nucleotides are TGTGCCAGCAGCTTAGATTGGGCAGACTTCGCAACTAATGAAAAACTGTTTTTT. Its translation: CASSLDWADFATNEKLFF.

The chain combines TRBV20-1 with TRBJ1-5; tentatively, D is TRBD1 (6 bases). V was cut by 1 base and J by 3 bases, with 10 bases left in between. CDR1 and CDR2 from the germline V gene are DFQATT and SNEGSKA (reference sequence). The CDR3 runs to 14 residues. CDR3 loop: CSARVPGDNQPQHF. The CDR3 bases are TGCAGTGCTAGAGTGCCAGGGGACAATCAGCCCCAGCATTTT.

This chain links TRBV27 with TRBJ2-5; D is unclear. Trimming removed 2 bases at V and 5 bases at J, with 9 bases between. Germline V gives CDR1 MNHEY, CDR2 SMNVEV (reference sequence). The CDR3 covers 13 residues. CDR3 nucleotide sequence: TGTGCCAGCAGTTTAGAGCTAGGGGAGACCCAGTACTTC. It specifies CASSLELGETQYF.

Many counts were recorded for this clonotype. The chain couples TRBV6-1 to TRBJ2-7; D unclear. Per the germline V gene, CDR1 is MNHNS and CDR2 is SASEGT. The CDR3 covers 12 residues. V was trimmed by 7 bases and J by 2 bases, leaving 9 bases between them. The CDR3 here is CASTKGTYEQYF. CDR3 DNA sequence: TGTGCCAGCACAAAGGGAACCTACGAGCAGTACTTC.

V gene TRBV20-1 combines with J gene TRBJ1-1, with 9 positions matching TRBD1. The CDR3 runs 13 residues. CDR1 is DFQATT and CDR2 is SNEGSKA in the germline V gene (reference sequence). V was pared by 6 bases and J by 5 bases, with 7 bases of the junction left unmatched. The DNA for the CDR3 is TGCAGTGCCCCCCCGACAGGGGGAACTGAAGCTTTCTTT. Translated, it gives CSAPPTGGTEAFF.

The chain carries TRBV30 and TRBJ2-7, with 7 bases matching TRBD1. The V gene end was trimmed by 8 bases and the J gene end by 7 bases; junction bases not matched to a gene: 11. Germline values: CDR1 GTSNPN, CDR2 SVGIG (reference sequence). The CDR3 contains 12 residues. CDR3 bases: TGTGCCAGGGGACAGCCCCTTGGGGAGCAGTACTTC. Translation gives CARGQPLGEQYF.

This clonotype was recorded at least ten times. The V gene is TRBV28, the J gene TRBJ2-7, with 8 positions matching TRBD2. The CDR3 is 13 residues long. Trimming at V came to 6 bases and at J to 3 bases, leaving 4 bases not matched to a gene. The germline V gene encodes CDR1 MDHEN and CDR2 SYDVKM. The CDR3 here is CASRSLAGYEQYF. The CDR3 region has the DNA TGTGCCAGCAGATCCCTAGCGGGCTACGAGCAGTACTTC.

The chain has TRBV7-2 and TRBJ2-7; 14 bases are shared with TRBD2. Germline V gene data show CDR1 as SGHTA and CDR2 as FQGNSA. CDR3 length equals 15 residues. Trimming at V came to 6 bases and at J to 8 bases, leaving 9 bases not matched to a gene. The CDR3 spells CASRPRLAGGTKQYF. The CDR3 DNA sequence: TGTGCCAGCAGACCCAGACTAGCGGGAGGGACCAAGCAGTACTTC.

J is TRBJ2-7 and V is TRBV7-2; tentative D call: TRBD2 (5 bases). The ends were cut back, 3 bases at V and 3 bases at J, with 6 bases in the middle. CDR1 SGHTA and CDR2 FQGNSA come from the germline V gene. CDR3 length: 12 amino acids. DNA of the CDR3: TGTGCCAGCAGCTTCGACTACTACGAGCAGTACTTC. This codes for CASSFDYYEQYF.